This T cell receptor (beta chain) is from a study of response to subunit inactivated influenza vaccine. Whole-study findings and limits: Few additional T cells are recruited per seasonal influenza vaccination, authors suggested.

TCRdb analysed the RT-PCR reads with MiXCR anew, one entry per CDR3 protein. The sample has approximately 700,000 distinct CDR3 sequences, approximately 15% seen once. V lost 2 bases, J lost 2 bases, and 4 bases lay in between. The CDR3 spans 14 residues. CDR1 and CDR2 from the germline V gene are MGHDK and SYGVNS. The sample holds a few counts of this clonotype. Its antigen is as yet unknown. The V call is TRBV25-1, the J call TRBJ1-6; D unclear. Specimen: PBMCs from blood, collected around 14 days before vaccination. This TCR was sampled from a man between 50 and 59 years old who received an inactivated influenza vaccine. The DNA of the CDR3 is TGTGCCAGCAGTGAAAGGCCCTATAATTCACCCCTCCACTTT. Translating it yields CASSERPYNSPLHF.